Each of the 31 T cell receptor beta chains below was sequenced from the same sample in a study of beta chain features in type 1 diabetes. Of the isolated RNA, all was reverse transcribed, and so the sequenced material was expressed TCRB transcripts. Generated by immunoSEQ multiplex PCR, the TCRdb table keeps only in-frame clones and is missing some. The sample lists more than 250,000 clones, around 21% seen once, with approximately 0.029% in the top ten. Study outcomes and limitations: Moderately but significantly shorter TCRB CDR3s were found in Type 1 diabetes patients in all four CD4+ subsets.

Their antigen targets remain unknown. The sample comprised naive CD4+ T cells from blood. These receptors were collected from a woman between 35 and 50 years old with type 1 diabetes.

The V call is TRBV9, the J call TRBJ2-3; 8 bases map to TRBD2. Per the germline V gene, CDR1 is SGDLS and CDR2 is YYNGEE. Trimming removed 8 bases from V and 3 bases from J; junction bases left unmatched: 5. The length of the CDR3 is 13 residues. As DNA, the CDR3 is TGTGCCAGTGCAAGCGGGGGTACAGATACGCAGTATTTT. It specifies CASASGGTDTQYF.

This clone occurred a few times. CDR3 bases: TGTGCCAGCAGCAGAGAGCTTGACAGTGAAGCTTTCTTT. This translates into CASSRELDSEAFF. The chain is built from TRBV5-6 and TRBJ1-1; a weak D match, TRBD1 (5 bases). The V gene lost 4 bases and the J gene lost 7 bases, with 14 bases spanning the gap. Germline V gene lookup returns CDR1 SGHDT and CDR2 YYEEEE. The CDR3 consists of 13 residues.

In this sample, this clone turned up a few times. CDR3 residues: CASSLLAGGQGTDTQYF. The CDR3 DNA reads TGTGCCAGCAGCCTGCTAGCGGGGGGCCAAGGCACAGATACGCAGTATTTT. The chain links TRBV4-2 to TRBJ2-3, with 11 bases lining up with TRBD2. CDR1 and CDR2 (germline): LGHNA, YNFKEQ. The V segment lost 4 bases and the J segment 1 base; nucleotides outside the gene matches: 7. This CDR3 has 17 amino acids.

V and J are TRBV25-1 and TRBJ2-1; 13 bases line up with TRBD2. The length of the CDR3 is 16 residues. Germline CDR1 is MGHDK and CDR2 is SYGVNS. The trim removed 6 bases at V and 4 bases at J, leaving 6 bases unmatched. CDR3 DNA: TGTGCCAGCAGGGGCGCGGGACTAGCGGGATACAATGAGCAGTTCTTC. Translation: CASRGAGLAGYNEQFF.

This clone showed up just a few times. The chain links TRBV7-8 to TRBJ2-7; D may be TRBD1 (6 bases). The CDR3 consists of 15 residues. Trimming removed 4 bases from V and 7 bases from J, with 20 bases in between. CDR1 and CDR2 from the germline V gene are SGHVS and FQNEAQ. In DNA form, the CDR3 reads TGTGCCAGCAGCTGGTTCGGCCCAGGGGCTGAAGAGCAGTACTTC. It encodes CASSWFGPGAEEQYF.

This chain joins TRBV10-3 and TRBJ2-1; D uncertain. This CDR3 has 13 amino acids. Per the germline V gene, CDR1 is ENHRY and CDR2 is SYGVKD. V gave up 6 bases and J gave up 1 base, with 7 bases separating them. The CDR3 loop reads CAIRTNSYNEQFF. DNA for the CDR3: TGTGCCATCAGAACAAATTCCTACAATGAGCAGTTCTTC.

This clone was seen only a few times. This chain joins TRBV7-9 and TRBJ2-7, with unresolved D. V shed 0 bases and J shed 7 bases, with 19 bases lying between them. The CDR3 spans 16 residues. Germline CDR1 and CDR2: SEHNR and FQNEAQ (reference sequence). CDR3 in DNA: TGTGCCAGCAGCTTAGCTTTAGAGGCAGCCGCCGTGGAGCAGTACTTC. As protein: CASSLALEAAAVEQYF.

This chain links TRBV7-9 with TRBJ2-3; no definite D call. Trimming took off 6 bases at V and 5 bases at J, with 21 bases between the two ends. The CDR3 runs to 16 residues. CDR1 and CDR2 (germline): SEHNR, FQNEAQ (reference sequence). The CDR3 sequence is CASRPMESKPLDTQYF. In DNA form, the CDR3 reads TGTGCCAGCAGGCCCATGGAGAGCAAACCCCTAGATACGCAGTATTTT.

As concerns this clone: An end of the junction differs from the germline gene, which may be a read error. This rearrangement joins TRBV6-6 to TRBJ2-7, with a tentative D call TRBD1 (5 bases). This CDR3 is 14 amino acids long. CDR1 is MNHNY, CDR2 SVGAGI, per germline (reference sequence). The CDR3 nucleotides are TGTGCCAGCGGTTATGGGGCGGCCGTATACGAGCAGTACTTC. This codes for CASGYGAAVYEQYF.

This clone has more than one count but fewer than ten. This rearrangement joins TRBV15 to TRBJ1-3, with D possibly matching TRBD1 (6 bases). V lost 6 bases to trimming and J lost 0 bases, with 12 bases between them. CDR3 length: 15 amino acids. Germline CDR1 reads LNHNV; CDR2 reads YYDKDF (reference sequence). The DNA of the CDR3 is TGTGCCACCAGATCACAGGGCCCCTCTGGAAACACCATATATTTT. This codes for CATRSQGPSGNTIYF.

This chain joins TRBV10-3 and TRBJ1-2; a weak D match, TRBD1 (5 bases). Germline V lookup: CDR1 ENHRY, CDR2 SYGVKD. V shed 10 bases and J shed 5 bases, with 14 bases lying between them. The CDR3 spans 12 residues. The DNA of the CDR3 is TGTGCCAGCGGCCAGGGAGGGTATGGCTACACCTTC. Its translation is CASGQGGYGYTF.

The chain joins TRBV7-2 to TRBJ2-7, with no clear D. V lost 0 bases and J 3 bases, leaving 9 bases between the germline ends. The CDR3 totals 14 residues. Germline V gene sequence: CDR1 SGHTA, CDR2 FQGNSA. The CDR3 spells CASSLAPGDYEQYF. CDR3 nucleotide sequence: TGTGCCAGCAGCTTAGCGCCCGGAGACTACGAGCAGTACTTC.

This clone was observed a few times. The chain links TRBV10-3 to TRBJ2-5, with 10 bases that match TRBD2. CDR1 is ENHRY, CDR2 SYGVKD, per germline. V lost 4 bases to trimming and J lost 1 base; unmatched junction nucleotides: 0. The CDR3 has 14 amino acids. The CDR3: CAISGLAGQETQYF. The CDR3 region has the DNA TGTGCCATCAGTGGACTAGCGGGCCAAGAGACCCAGTACTTC.

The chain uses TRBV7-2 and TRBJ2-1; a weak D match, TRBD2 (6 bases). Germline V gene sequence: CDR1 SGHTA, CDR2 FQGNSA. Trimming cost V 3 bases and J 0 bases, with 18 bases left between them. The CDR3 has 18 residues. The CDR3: CASSFNNWDSSSYNEQFF. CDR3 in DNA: TGTGCCAGCAGCTTCAACAACTGGGACTCCAGCTCCTACAATGAGCAGTTCTTC.

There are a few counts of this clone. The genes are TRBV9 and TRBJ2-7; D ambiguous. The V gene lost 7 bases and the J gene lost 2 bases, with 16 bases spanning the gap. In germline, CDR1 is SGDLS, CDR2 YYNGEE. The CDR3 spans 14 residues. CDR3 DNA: TGTGCCAGCTCCCCCGAGTTAGTAGCCTACGAGCAGTACTTC. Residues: CASSPELVAYEQYF.

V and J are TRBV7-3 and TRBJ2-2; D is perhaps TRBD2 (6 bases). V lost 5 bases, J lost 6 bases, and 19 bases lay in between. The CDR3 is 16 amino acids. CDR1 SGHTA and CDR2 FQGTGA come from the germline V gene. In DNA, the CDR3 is TGTGCCAGCAGCCAAATTGGAGGGGCCCTCCCCGGGGAGCTGTTTTTT. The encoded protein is CASSQIGGALPGELFF.

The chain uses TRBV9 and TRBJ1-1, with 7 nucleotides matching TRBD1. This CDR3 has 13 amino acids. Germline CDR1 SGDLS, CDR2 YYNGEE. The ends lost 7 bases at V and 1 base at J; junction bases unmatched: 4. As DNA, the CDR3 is TGTGCCAGCGGGAGACAGGGGAACACTGAAGCTTTCTTT. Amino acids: CASGRQGNTEAFF.

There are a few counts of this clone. The CDR3, as DNA: TGTGCCAGCAGCCCCCCTGCGGGGGGCCAGCCCCAGCATTTT. This sequence encodes CASSPPAGGQPQHF. The rearrangement joins TRBV28 to TRBJ1-5; perhaps TRBD1 as D (6 bases). Per the germline V gene, CDR1 is MDHEN and CDR2 is SYDVKM. The V end was cut by 6 bases, the J end by 7 bases, with 16 bases between. CDR3 length: 14 residues.

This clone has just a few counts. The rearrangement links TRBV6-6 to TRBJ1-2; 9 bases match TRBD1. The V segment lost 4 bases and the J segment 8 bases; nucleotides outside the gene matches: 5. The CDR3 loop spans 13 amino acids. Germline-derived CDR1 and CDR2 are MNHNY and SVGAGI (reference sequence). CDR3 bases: TGTGCCAGCAGTTTACAGGGGGCGCGCGGCTACACCTTC. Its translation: CASSLQGARGYTF.

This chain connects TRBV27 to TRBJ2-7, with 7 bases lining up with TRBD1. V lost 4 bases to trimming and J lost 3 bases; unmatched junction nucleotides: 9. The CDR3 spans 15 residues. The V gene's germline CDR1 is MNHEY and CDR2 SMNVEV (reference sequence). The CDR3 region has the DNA TGTGCCAGCAGTTCAGGACAGGTGAGGGTCTACGAGCAGTACTTC. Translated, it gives CASSSGQVRVYEQYF.

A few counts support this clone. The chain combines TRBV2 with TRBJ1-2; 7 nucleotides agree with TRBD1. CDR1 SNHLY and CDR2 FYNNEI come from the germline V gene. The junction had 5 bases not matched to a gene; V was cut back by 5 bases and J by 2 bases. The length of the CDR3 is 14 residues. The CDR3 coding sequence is TGTGCCAGCAGTTTGGACAGGAAGAACTATGGCTACACCTTC. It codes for CASSLDRKNYGYTF.

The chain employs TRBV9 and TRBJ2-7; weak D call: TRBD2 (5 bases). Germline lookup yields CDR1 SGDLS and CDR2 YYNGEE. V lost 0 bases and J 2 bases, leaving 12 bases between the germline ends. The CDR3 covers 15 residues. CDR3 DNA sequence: TGTGCCAGCAGCGTAGCCCCGGACGGGACCTACGAGCAGTACTTC. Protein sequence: CASSVAPDGTYEQYF.

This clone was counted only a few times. The DNA of the CDR3 is TGTGCCAGCAGCTTAAAGGGGGCTCAGCCCCAGCATTTT. Amino acid sequence: CASSLKGAQPQHF. The chain is built from TRBV7-2 and TRBJ1-5, with 7 bases lining up with TRBD1. The ends lost 2 bases at V and 6 bases at J; junction bases unmatched: 1. In germline, CDR1 is SGHTA, CDR2 FQGNSA. This CDR3 has 13 residues.

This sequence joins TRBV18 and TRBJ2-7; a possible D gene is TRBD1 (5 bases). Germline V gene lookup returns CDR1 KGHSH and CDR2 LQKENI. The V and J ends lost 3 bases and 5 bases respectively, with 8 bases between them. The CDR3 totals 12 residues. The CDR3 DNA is TGTGCCAGCTCACCCCCAGGGAACGAGCAGTACTTC. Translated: CASSPPGNEQYF.

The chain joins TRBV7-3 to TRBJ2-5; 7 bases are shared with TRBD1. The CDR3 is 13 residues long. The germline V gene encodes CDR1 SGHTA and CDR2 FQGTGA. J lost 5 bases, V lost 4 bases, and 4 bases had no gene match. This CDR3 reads CASSSGQEETQYF. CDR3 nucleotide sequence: TGTGCCAGCAGCTCCGGACAGGAGGAGACCCAGTACTTC.

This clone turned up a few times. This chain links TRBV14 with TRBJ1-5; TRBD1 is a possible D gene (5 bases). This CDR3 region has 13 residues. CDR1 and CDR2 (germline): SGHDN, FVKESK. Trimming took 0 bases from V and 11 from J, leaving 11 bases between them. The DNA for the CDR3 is TGTGCCAGCAGCCAAGATTTGTCGGGGGCCCAGCATTTT. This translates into CASSQDLSGAQHF.

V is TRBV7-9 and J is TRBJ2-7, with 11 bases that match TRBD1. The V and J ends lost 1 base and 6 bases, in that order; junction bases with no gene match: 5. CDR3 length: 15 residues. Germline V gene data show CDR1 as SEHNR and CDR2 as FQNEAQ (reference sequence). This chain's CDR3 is CASSLDRTGGIEQYF. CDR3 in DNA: TGTGCCAGCAGCTTAGATCGGACAGGGGGCATCGAGCAGTACTTC. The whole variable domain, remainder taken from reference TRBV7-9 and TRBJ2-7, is DTGVSQNPRHKITKRGQNVTFRCDPISEHNRLYWYRQTLGQGPEFLTYFQNEAQLEKSRLLSDRFSAERPKGSFSTLEIQRTEQGDSAMYLCASSLDRTGGIEQYFGPGTRLTVT.

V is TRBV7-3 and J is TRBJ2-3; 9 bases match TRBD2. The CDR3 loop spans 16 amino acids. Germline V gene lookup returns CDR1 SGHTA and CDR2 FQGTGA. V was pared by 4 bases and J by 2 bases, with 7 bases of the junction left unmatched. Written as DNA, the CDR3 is TGTGCCAGCAGCTCCCGAGCTAGCGGGGACACAGATACGCAGTATTTT. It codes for CASSSRASGDTDTQYF.

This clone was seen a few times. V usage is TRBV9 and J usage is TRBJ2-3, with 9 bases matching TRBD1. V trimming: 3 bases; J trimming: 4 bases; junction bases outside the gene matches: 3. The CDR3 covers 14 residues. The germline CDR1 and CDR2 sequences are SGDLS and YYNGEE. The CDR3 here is CASSGTGGPDTQYF. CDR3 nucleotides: TGTGCCAGCAGCGGCACAGGGGGCCCAGATACGCAGTATTTT.

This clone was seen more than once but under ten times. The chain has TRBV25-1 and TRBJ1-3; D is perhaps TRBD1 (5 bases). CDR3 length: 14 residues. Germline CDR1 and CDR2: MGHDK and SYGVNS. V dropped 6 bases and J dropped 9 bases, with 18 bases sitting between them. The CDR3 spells CASRDRGNVATIYF. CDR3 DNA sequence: TGTGCCAGCAGGGATCGGGGGAATGTGGCCACCATATATTTT. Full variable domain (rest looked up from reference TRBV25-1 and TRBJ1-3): EADIYQTPRYLVIGTGKKITLECSQTMGHDKMYWYQQDPGMELHLIHYSYGVNSTEKGDLSSESTVSRIRTEHFPLTLESARPSHTSQYLCASRDRGNVATIYFGEGSWLTVV.

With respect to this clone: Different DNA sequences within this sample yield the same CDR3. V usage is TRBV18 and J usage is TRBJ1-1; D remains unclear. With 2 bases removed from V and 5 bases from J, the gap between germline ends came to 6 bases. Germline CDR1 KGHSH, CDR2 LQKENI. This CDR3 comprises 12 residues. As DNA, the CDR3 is TGTGCCAGCTCACCAGATCGGACTGAAGCTTTCTTT. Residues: CASSPDRTEAFF.